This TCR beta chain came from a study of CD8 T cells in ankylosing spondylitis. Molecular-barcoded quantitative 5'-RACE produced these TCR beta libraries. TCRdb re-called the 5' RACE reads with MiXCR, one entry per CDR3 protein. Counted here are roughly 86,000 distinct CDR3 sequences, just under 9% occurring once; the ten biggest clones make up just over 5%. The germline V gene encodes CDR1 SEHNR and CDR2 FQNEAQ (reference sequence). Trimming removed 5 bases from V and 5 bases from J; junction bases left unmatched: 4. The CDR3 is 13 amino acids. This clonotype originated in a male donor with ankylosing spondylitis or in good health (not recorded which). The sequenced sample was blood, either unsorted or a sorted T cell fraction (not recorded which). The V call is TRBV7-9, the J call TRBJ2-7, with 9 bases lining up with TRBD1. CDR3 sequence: CASSPRTGDEQYF. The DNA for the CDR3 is TGTGCCAGCAGCCCCCGGACAGGGGACGAGCAGTACTTC.